This T cell receptor (beta chain) is drawn from a study of T cells in Graves' hyperthyroidism and ophthalmopathy. Individuals with ophthalmopathy presented a Clinical Activity Score of at least 3, a NOSPECS grade of at least 4 and a duration under 3 months. The study based diagnoses on clinical symptoms, serum thyroxine and TRAb, thyroid ultrasound and orbital computed tomography. There are 15 residues in the CDR3. V trimming: 10 bases; J trimming: 4 bases; junction bases outside the gene matches: 11. Study-wide findings and caveats: Blood also contained most expanded thyroid clonotypes above 0.001.

At least ten counts were recorded for this clonotype. Its antigen is not known. From RNA transcripts, TCR beta CDR3 regions were amplified. Primed by the HTBI set, a first-round RT-PCR was run on the TCR CDR3. A single record per CDR3 protein comes from TCRdb applying MiXCR to the multiplex PCR reads. Of nearly 600,000 distinct CDR3 sequences in the sample, 12% to 15% were seen once. The sequencing sample was made of blood. The rearrangement links TRBV12-3 or TRBV12-4 to TRBJ2-1; 9 bases map to TRBD2. This clonotype was sampled from a woman in her late teens or twenties with Graves' ophthalmopathy. The CDR3, as DNA: TGTGCCATCCCCCCCCCGGGACTAGCATACAATGAGCAGTTCTTC. It translates to CAIPPPGLAYNEQFF.